A selection of T cell receptor beta chains follows, all from one sample in a study of T-cell memory formation after mild COVID-19. MiXCR, applied by TCRdb to the 5' RACE reads, yields one record per CDR3 protein. Here the sample spans fewer than 200,000 distinct CDR3 sequences, approximately 17% being singletons. The material sequenced was PBMCs or a T cell subset sorted from them (not recorded which). These receptors were taken from a man in his late teens or twenties who had mild COVID-19 (a few samples of this study predate the infection). Cell type and time point are not known. Each CDR3 is given with its conserved first and last residue. The D gene is left open where the match is weak. Only part of the rows carry a size: once, few, many, or a class if the clone is expanded.

D gene,V gene,clone size,J gene,CDR3 protein,CDR3 DNA
NA,TRBV12-3/TRBV12-4,few,TRBJ1-6,CASILGGEGSPLHF,TGTGCCAGCATCTTGGGGGGAGAAGGCTCACCCCTCCACTTT
NA,TRBV27,few,TRBJ2-3,CASKISGTPATQYF,TGTGCCAGCAAGATCTCTGGGACTCCGGCTACGCAGTATTTT
NA,TRBV11-3,few,TRBJ2-3,CASSLGARALPDTQYF,TGTGCCAGCAGCTTAGGGGCCAGGGCCCTTCCAGATACGCAGTATTTT
NA,TRBV20-1,NA,TRBJ2-3,CSARDLGGATTDTQYF,TGCAGTGCTAGGGACCTGGGGGGGGCAACCACAGATACGCAGTATTTT
TRBD2,TRBV23-1,NA,TRBJ2-1,CASSPRRTSGGSPNEQFF,TGCGCCAGCAGTCCCCGAAGGACTAGCGGGGGGTCCCCAAATGAGCAGTTCTTC
TRBD1,TRBV19,NA,TRBJ1-4,CASGRQGITNEKLFF,TGTGCCAGTGGGCGACAGGGAATAACTAATGAAAAACTGTTTTTT
NA,TRBV18,NA,TRBJ1-6,CASSPERNSPLHF,TGTGCCAGCTCACCGGAACGTAATTCACCCCTCCACTTT
NA,TRBV5-1,NA,TRBJ2-1,CASSRLLTGSQNEQFF,TGCGCCAGCAGCAGACTACTGACCGGGTCCCAAAATGAGCAGTTCTTC
TRBD2,TRBV19,NA,TRBJ2-5,CASSRLAGFQETQYF,TGTGCCAGTAGTCGACTAGCGGGGTTCCAAGAGACCCAGTACTTC
TRBD1,TRBV7-3,many,TRBJ1-2,CASSTGTGGGYTF,TGTGCCAGCAGCACCGGGACAGGGGGCGGCTACACCTTC
NA,TRBV5-1,many,TRBJ2-2,CASSFRASNTGELFF,TGCGCCAGCAGCTTTCGGGCATCCAACACCGGGGAGCTGTTTTTT
TRBD2,TRBV5-1,NA,TRBJ2-3,CASSYSGDRGDTQYF,TGCGCCAGCAGTTATAGCGGGGATAGAGGAGATACGCAGTATTTT
NA,TRBV20-1,few,TRBJ1-6,CSARESDRSSYNSPLHF,TGCAGTGCTAGAGAATCAGACAGGTCATCCTATAATTCACCCCTCCACTTT
NA,TRBV3-1,NA,TRBJ2-3,CASSQADFGGSTDTQYF,TGTGCCAGCAGCCAGGCCGATTTTGGGGGGAGCACAGATACGCAGTATTTT
NA,TRBV27,few,TRBJ2-1,CASRPTARFEQFF,TGTGCCAGCAGACCGACAGCCAGGTTTGAGCAGTTCTTC
NA,TRBV7-2,few,TRBJ1-1,CASSPPGGITEAFF,TGTGCCAGCAGCCCCCCCGGCGGGATCACTGAAGCTTTCTTT
TRBD2,TRBV7-3,few,TRBJ2-3,CASSFSSGADTQYF,TGTGCCAGCAGCTTTTCTAGCGGGGCAGATACGCAGTATTTT
NA,TRBV5-6,few,TRBJ2-3,CASSLPGVAADTQYF,TGTGCCAGCAGCCTGCCGGGGGTTGCCGCAGATACGCAGTATTTT
TRBD1,TRBV7-2,few,TRBJ2-3,CASSNPDRAGTSSTDTQYF,TGTGCCAGCAGCAACCCAGACAGGGCGGGCACCTCTAGCACAGATACGCAGTATTTT
TRBD1,TRBV6-1,few,TRBJ1-3,CASSATGGMYTIYF,TGTGCCAGCAGCGCCACAGGGGGCATGTACACCATATATTTT
TRBD1,TRBV12-3/TRBV12-4,NA,TRBJ1-4,CASSTGGFRSNEKLFF,TGTGCCAGCAGTACAGGGGGCTTTCGGAGTAATGAAAAACTGTTTTTT
NA,TRBV10-3,few,TRBJ2-1,CAISESTSYNEQFF,TGTGCCATCAGTGAGTCAACCTCCTACAATGAGCAGTTCTTC
TRBD2,TRBV3-1,NA,TRBJ2-5,CASSRGTSEETQYF,TGTGCCAGCAGCAGAGGGACTAGCGAGGAGACCCAGTACTTC
TRBD1,TRBV7-6,many,TRBJ1-2,CASSLLAGQGVYTF,TGTGCCAGCAGCCTACTTGCGGGACAGGGGGTTTACACCTTC
NA,TRBV4-3,NA,TRBJ2-2,CASSQGTGHTGELFF,TGCGCCAGCAGCCAAGGGACGGGGCACACCGGGGAGCTGTTTTTT
TRBD1,TRBV7-2,NA,TRBJ2-7,CASRGQGAGEQYF,TGTGCCAGCAGGGGACAGGGAGCCGGGGAGCAGTACTTC
TRBD2,TRBV5-1,NA,TRBJ2-5,CASSPSGGALQETQYF,TGCGCCAGCAGCCCTAGCGGGGGGGCCTTACAAGAGACCCAGTACTTC
TRBD2,TRBV7-7,few,TRBJ2-5,CASSPLGGGAETQYF,TGTGCTAGCAGCCCCCTAGGCGGGGGGGCTGAGACCCAGTACTTC
TRBD1,TRBV5-1,few,TRBJ2-3,CASSLDQGVITDTQYF,TGCGCCAGCAGCTTGGATCAGGGGGTCATCACAGATACGCAGTATTTT
NA,TRBV20-1,few,TRBJ2-1,CSGGDSYNEQFF,TGCAGTGGCGGGGACTCCTACAATGAGCAGTTCTTC
NA,TRBV7-2,few,TRBJ1-2,CASSLDRGTNYGYTF,TGTGCCAGCAGCTTAGACCGCGGGACTAACTATGGCTACACCTTC
TRBD1,TRBV3-1,NA,TRBJ2-7,CASSQDTSGQGDEQYF,TGTGCCAGCAGCCAAGATACCTCGGGACAGGGCGACGAGCAGTACTTC
NA,TRBV9,NA,TRBJ2-5,CASSAGTRGETQYF,TGTGCCAGCAGCGCCGGGACAAGGGGCGAGACCCAGTACTTC
NA,TRBV21-1,NA,TRBJ1-1,CASSKVTHTEAFF,TGTGCCAGCAGCAAAGTGACGCACACTGAAGCTTTCTTT
TRBD2,TRBV15,NA,TRBJ2-3,CATSREEGLATDTQYF,TGTGCCACCAGCAGAGAGGAAGGACTAGCGACAGATACGCAGTATTTT
TRBD1,TRBV20-1,NA,TRBJ1-2,CSARVDREKGYTF,TGCAGTGCTAGAGTAGACAGGGAAAAAGGCTACACCTTC
NA,TRBV5-1,many,TRBJ1-2,CASSFTGDYGYTF,TGCGCCAGCAGCTTCACAGGTGACTATGGCTACACCTTC
NA,TRBV11-2,few,TRBJ1-4,CASSDEGGWDEKLFF,TGTGCCAGCAGCGATGAAGGGGGGTGGGATGAAAAACTGTTTTTT
TRBD1,TRBV12-3/TRBV12-4,few,TRBJ1-1,CASSLFGTGSNTEAFF,TGTGCCAGCAGTTTATTCGGGACAGGGTCGAACACTGAAGCTTTCTTT
NA,TRBV7-2,few,TRBJ2-2,CASSLGLFANTGELFF,TGTGCCAGCAGCTTAGGTCTTTTCGCGAACACCGGGGAGCTGTTTTTT
TRBD2,TRBV7-2,NA,TRBJ2-2,CATVSGGAGTGELFF,TGTGCCACCGTTAGCGGGGGGGCCGGCACCGGGGAGCTGTTTTTT
NA,TRBV4-1,NA,TRBJ1-1,CASSQDIRREWNTEAFF,TGCGCCAGCAGCCAAGATATTCGCAGGGAGTGGAACACTGAAGCTTTCTTT
NA,TRBV7-9,NA,TRBJ2-3,CASSSLTRSDTQYF,TGTGCCAGCAGCTCTCTGACTAGATCAGATACGCAGTATTTT